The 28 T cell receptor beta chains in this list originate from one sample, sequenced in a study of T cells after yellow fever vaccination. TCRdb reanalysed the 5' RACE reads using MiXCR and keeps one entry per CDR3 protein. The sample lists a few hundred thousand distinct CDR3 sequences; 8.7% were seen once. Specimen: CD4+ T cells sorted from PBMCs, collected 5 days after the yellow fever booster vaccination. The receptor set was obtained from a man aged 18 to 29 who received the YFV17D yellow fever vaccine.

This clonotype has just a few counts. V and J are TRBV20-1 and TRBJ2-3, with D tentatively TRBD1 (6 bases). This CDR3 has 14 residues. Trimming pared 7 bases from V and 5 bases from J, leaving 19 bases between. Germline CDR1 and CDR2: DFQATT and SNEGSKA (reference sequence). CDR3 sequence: CSVVDRYSLDTQYF. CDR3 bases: TGCAGTGTTGTGGACAGATACAGCTTAGATACGCAGTATTTT.

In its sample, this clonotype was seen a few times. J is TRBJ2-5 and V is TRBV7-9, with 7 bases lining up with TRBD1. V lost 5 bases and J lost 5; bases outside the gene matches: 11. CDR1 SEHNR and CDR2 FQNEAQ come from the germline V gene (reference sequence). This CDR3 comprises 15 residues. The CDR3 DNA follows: TGTGCCAGCAGCCCCGCCCTACAGGGGATGGAGACCCAGTACTTC. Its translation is CASSPALQGMETQYF. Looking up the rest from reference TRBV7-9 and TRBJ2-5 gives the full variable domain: DTGVSQNPRHKITKRGQNVTFRCDPISEHNRLYWYRQTLGQGPEFLTYFQNEAQLEKSRLLSDRFSAERPKGSFSTLEIQRTEQGDSAMYLCASSPALQGMETQYFGPGTRLLVL.

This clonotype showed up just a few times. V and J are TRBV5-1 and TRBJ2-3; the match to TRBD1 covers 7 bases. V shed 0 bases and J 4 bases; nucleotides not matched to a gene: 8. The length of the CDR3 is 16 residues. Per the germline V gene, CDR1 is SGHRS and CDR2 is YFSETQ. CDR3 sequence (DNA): TGCGCCAGCAGCTTGGTCGCCGGGACAGATCCAGATACGCAGTATTTT. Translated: CASSLVAGTDPDTQYF.

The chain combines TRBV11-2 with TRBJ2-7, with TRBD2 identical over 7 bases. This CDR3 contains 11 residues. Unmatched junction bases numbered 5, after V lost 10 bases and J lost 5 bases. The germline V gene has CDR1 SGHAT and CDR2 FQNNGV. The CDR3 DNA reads TGTGCCACAGCGGGGTTCGACGAGCAGTACTTC. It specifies CATAGFDEQYF.

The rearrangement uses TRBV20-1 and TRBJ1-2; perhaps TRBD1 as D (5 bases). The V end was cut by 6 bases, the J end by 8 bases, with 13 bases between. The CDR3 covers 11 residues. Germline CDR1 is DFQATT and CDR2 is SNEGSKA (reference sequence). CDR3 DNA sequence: TGCAGTGCCATTCAGGGAAAAGGCTACACCTTC. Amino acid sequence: CSAIQGKGYTF.

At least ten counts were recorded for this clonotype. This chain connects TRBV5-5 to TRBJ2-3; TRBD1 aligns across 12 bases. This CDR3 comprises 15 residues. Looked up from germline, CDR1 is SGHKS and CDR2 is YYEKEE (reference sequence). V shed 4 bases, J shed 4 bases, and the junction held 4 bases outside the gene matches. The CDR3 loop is CASSLGQGASDTQYF. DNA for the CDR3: TGTGCCAGCAGCCTGGGACAGGGGGCGTCAGATACGCAGTATTTT.

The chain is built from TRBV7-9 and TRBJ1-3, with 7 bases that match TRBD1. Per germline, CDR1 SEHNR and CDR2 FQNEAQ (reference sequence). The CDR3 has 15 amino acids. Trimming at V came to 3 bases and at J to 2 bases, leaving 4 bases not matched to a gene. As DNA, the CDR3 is TGTGCCAGCAGCTTGACAGGGACAGCTGGAAACACCATATATTTT. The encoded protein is CASSLTGTAGNTIYF.

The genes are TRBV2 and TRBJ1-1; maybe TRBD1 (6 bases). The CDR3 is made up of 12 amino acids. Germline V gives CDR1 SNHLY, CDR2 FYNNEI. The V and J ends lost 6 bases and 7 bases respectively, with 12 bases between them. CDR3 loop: CASRRGLSEAFF. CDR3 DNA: TGTGCCAGCAGGCGGGGGCTGAGTGAAGCTTTCTTT.

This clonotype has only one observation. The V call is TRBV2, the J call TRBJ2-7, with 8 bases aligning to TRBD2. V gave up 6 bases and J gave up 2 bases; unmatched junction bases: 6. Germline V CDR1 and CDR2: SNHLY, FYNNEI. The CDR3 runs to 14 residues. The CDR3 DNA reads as TGTGCCAGCAGGGGTCAGCGGGGGACCTACGAGCAGTACTTC. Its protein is CASRGQRGTYEQYF. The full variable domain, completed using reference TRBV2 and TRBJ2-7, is EPEVTQTPSHQVTQMGQEVILRCVPISNHLYFYWYRQILGQKVEFLVSFYNNEISEKSEIFDDQFSVERPDGSNFTLKIRSTKLEDSAMYFCASRGQRGTYEQYFGPGTRLTVT.

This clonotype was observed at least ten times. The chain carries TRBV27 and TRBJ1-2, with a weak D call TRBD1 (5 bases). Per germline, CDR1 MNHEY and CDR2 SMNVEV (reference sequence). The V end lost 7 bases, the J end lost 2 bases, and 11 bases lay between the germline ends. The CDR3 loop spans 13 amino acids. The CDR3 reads CASTRGGNYGYTF. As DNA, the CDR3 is TGTGCCAGCACCCGGGGGGGAAACTATGGCTACACCTTC.

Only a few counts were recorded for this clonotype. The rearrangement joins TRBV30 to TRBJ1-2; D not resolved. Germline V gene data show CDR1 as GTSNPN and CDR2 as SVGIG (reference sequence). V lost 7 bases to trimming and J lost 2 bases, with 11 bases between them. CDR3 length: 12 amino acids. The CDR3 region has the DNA TGTGCCTCAGTGATAGAGAACTATGGCTACACCTTC. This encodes CASVIENYGYTF.

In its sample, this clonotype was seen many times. The chain's CDR3 is CASSLAARRSSYEQYV. For the CDR3, the DNA is TGTGCTAGCAGCTTAGCGGCGAGACGGAGCTCCTACGAGCAGTACGTC. The rearrangement uses TRBV7-7 and TRBJ2-7; D possibly corresponds to TRBD2 (6 bases). The CDR3 is 16 residues long. From germline, CDR1 is SSHAT and CDR2 FNYEAQ (reference sequence).

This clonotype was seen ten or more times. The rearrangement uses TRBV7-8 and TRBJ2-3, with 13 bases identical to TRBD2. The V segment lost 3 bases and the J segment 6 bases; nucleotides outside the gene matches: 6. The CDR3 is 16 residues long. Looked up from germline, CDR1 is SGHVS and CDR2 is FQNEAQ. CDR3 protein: CASSLWTSGSGDTQYF. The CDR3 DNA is TGTGCCAGCAGCTTGTGGACTAGCGGGAGTGGTGATACGCAGTATTTT. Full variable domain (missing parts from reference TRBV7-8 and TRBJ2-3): GAGVSQSPRYKVAKRGQDVALRCDPISGHVSLFWYQQALGQGPEFLTYFQNEAQLDKSGLPSDRFFAERPEGSVSTLKIQRTQQEDSAVYLCASSLWTSGSGDTQYFGPGTRLTVL.

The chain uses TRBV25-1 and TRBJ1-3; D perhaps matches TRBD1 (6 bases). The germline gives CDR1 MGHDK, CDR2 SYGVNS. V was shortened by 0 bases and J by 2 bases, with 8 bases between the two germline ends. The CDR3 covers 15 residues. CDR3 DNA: TGTGCCAGCAGTGAATACCAGGGGCCTGGAAACACCATATATTTT. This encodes CASSEYQGPGNTIYF.

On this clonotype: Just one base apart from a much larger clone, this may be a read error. CDR3 amino acids: CASSWDRDQPQHF. CDR3 coding DNA: TGTGCCAGCAGCTGGGACAGGGATCAGCCCCAGCATTTT. The chain employs TRBV12-3 or TRBV12-4 and TRBJ1-5; 9 nucleotides line up with TRBD1. The CDR3 is made up of 13 amino acids. Germline trimming cut 6 bases from V and 5 bases from J; bases unmatched to any gene: 2.

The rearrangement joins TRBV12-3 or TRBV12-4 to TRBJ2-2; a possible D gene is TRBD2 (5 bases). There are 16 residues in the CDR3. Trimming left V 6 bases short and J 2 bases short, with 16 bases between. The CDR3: CASSPSTGTNTGELFF. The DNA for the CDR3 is TGTGCCAGCAGCCCGTCAACGGGAACCAACACCGGGGAGCTGTTTTTT.

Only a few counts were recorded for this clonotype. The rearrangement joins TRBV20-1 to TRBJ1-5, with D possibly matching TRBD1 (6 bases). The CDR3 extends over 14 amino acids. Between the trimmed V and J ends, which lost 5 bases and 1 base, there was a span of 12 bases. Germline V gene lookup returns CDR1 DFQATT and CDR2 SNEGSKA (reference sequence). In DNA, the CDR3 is TGCAGTGCTGCACAGGGCTGGAGCAATCAGCCCCAGCATTTT. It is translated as CSAAQGWSNQPQHF.

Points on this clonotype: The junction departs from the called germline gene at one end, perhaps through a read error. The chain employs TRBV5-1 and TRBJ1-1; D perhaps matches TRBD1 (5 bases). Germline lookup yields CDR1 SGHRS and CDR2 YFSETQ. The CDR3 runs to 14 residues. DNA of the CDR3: TGCGCCAGCAGCTTGCAGGGAATGAACACTGAAGTTTTCTTT. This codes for CASSLQGMNTEVFF.

CDR3 sequence (DNA): TGTGCCAGCAGCTCAAGAGTGACATATGGCTACACCTTC. Translation gives CASSSRVTYGYTF. This chain connects TRBV7-2 to TRBJ1-2; D unclear. Germline V CDR1 and CDR2: SGHTA, FQGNSA. The CDR3 runs 13 residues. V was pared by 4 bases and J by 5 bases, with 11 bases between.

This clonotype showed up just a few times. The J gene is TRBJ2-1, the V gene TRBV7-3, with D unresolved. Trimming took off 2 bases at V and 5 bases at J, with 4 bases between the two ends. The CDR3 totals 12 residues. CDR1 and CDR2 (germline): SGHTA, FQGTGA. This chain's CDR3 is CASSLVHNEQFF. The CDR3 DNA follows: TGTGCCAGCAGCTTAGTCCACAATGAGCAGTTCTTC.

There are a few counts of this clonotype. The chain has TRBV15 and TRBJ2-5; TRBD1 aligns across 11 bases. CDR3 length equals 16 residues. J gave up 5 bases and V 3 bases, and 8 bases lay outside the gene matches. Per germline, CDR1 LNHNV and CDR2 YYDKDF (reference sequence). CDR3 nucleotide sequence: TGTGCCACCAGCAGCGGGACAGGGGGTTTCGGGGAGACCCAGTACTTC. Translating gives CATSSGTGGFGETQYF.

CDR3: CASSLASSQYGYTF. CDR3 bases: TGTGCCAGCAGCTTAGCGTCGTCACAGTATGGCTACACCTTC. This rearrangement joins TRBV7-2 to TRBJ1-2, with D hard to call. The germline V gene has CDR1 SGHTA and CDR2 FQGNSA. The CDR3 is made up of 14 amino acids. V shed 0 bases and J shed 5 bases, with 10 bases lying between them.

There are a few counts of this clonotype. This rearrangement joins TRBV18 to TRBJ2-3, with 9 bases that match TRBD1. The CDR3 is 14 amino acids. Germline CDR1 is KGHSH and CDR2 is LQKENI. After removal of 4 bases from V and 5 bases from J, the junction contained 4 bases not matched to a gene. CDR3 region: CASSLPDRGDTQYF. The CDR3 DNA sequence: TGTGCCAGCTCACTCCCGGACAGGGGAGATACGCAGTATTTT.

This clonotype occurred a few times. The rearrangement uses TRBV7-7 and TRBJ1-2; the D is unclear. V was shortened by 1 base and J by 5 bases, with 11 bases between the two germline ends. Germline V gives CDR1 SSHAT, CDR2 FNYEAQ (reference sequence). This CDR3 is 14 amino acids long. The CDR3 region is CASSLERVDYGYTF. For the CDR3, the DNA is TGTGCCAGCAGCTTAGAAAGGGTGGATTATGGCTACACCTTC.

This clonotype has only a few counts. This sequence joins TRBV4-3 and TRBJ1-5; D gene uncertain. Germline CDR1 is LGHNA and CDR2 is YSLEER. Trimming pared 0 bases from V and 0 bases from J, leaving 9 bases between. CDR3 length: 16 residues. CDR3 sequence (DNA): TGCGCCAGCAGCCAAGATTACGCGCATAGCAATCAGCCCCAGCATTTT. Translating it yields CASSQDYAHSNQPQHF.

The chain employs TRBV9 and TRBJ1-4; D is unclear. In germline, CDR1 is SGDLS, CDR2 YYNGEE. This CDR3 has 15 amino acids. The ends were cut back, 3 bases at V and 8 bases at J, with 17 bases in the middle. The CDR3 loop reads CASSGSESPREKLFF. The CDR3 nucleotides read TGTGCCAGCAGCGGATCAGAGTCCCCCAGGGAAAAACTGTTTTTT.

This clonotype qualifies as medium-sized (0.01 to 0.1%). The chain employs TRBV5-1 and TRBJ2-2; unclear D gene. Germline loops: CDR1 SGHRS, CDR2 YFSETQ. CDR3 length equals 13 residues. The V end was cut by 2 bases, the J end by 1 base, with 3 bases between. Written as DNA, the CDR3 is TGCGCCAGCAGCTTAGGGAACACCGGGGAGCTGTTTTTT. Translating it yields CASSLGNTGELFF.

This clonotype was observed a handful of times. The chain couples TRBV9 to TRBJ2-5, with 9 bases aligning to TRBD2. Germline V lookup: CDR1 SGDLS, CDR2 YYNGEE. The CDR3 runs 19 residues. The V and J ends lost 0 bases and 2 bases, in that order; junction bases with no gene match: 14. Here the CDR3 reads CASSVALESGGPAQETQYF. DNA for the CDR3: TGTGCCAGCAGCGTAGCCCTGGAAAGCGGGGGGCCCGCACAAGAGACCCAGTACTTC.